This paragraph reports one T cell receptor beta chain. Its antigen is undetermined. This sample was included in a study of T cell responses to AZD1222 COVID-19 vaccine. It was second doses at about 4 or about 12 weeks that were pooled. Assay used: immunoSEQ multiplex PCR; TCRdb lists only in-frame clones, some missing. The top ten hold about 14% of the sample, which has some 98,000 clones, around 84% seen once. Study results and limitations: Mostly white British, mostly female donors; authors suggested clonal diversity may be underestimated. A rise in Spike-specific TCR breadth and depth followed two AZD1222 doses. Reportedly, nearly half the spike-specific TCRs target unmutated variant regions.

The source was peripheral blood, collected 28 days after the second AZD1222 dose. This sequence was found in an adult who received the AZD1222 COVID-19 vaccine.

DNA for the CDR3: TGTGCCAGCAGATCAGGGGGAAGTGGGGCCAACGTCCTGACTTTC. This translates into CASRSGGSGANVLTF. The chain is built from TRBV6-5 and TRBJ2-6, with 7 bases lining up with TRBD1. Per the germline V gene, CDR1 is MNHEY and CDR2 is SVGAGI. This CDR3 is 15 amino acids long. Unmatched junction bases numbered 5, after V lost 6 bases and J lost 3 bases.